This TCR beta chain originates from a study of CD8+ T cells in alopecia areata. Study details: Those patients who were treated received oral tofacitinib, which was given at 5 to 10 mg twice daily for moderate-to-severe alopecia areata. Tofacitinib treatment spanned 6 to 18 months, with 6 months off drug afterward. General study points: Many expanded lesional clones remained in scalp and blood on tofacitinib.

Treatment of the sample: oral pan-JAK inhibitor, 5-10 mg twice daily. In alopecia areata patients, both lesional scalp punch biopsies and peripheral blood were collected. This clone was recorded once. The target antigen is unknown. Extraction of RNA preceded its reverse transcription into cDNA, which served as the sequencing template. Data came from immunoSEQ multiplex PCR; TCRdb stores just in-frame clones and leaves some out. This sample has 140,000 to 150,000 clones, with 45% to 65% found just once. The V gene end was trimmed by 5 bases and the J gene end by 5 bases; junction bases not matched to a gene: 16. The CDR3 covers 17 residues. CDR1 is SEHNR, CDR2 FQNEAQ, per germline (reference sequence).

The origin of this receptor is a human donor with alopecia areata. V and J are TRBV7-9 and TRBJ2-5; 8 bases fit TRBD2. Specimen: CD8+ T cells sorted from blood, collected at week 4, from a patient treated with tofacitinib. The chain's CDR3 is CASSAPGRGGFEETQYF. Here the CDR3 DNA reads TGTGCCAGCAGCGCCCCCGGCCGGGGGGGATTCGAGGAGACCCAGTACTTC.